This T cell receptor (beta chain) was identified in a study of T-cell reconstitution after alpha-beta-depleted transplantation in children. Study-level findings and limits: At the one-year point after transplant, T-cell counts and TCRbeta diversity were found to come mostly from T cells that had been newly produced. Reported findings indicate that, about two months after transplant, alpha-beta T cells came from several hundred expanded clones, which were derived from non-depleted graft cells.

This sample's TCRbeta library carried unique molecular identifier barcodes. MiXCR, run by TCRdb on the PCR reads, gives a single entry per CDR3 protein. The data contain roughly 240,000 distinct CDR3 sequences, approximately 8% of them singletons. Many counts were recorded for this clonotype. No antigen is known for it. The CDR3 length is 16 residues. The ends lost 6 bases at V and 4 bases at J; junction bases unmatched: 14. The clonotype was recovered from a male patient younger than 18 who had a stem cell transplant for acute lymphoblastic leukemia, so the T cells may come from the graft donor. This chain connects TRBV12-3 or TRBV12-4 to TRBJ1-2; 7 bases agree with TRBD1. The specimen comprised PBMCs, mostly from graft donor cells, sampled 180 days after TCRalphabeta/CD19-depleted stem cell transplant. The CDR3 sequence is CASRRDSGSTVYGYTF. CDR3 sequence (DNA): TGTGCCAGCAGGCGGGACAGCGGTTCGACTGTCTATGGCTACACCTTC.